This TCR beta chain was identified in a study of a mutant IDH1 vaccine in newly diagnosed glioma (dated by TCRdb to about 2021). Describing the broader study: The roughly 30 treated patients were roughly 62% male and around 40% female, with a mean age of around 40 years. For exploratory analyses, about two dozen treated patients had longitudinal TCRB deep sequencing done wherever samples were available. Peripheral blood samples were drawn at six visits, namely V03 (baseline), V05, V07, V10, V12 and V13. Before enrollment, most patients had been given radiochemotherapy with temozolomide as standard therapy, while the rest had received either radiotherapy alone or temozolomide alone.

Library preparation was by the immunoSEQ multiplex PCR assay. Following the manufacturer's protocol, the hsTCRB Kit was used to amplify rearranged TCR beta chain sequences. Sequencing of TCRB libraries was carried out on an Illumina MiSeq. From the authors' description of their analysis: The kit vendor's proprietary platform handled demultiplexing, trimming and gene mapping. Sourced from immuneACCESS, this table was stored by TCRdb with only in-frame sequences that have V and J called. A share of the clones is absent; for the studies checked, an unresolved V gene accounts for under half, and the remainder has no known explanation. The V and J calls and clone size come from that table; D and trimming were worked out from the DNA. This sample has tens of thousands of clones in its table, and around 80% of those were observed once. 4.5% to 5.5% of the sample lies in the top ten. General study outcomes and caveats: Selection of PBMC samples for TCRB deep sequencing was based on availability. The authors noted that analyses of patient blood samples could not be reproduced because of sample limitations. Immune responses induced by the vaccine were seen in over 80% of patients across multiple MHC alleles. Pseudoprogression appeared unrelated to alterations in the top peripheral T cell clonotypes detected by TCRB sequencing.

Regarding this clone: Its antigen remains undetermined. It has no much larger one-base neighbor in the sample; base qualities were not kept.

Interpreted using the paper, the time point label stands for: baseline, week 1 (first vaccination visit). The treatment or condition label on this specimen signifies: pre-vaccination baseline after standard-of-care therapy. Newly diagnosed WHO grade 3 or 4 IDH1-mutant astrocytomas showing loss of nuclear ATRX were present in the donors. The samples were drawn from NOA16, a multicentre, single-arm, open-label phase I trial in Germany that tested a mutant IDH1 peptide vaccine in humans for the first time. Visit V03 blood draws served as the baseline sample for immunogenicity testing. Genomic DNA for TCRB sequencing was extracted from EDTA blood using the DNeasy Blood and Tissue Kit. V is cut by 4 bases and J by 4 bases, and the space between the germline ends is 13 bases. From the germline V gene, CDR1 is SNHLY and CDR2 is FYNNEI. The CDR3 has 15 amino acids, counting the end cysteine and phenylalanine. Only the CDR3 region is kept as DNA, spanning 45 bases read in frame from base 1.

This receptor was obtained from a man aged 35-49 years with glioma. Some clones in this sample may be carry-over from other donors' samples. This chain joins TRBV2 to TRBJ1-4, and the D gene may be TRBD1, 6 bases matching. The input for sequencing was PBMCs, taken from a glioma patient treated with radiotherapy, temozolomide or both. The nucleotides read TGTGCCAGCAGTGTCTGGGACACCTATAATGAAAAACTGTTTTTT. This yields the protein CASSVWDTYNEKLFF. Joined to the reference TRBV2 and TRBJ1-4 proteins, this CDR3 gives the full variable domain: EPEVTQTPSHQVTQMGQEVILRCVPISNHLYFYWYRQILGQKVEFLVSFYNNEISEKSEIFDDQFSVERPDGSNFTLKIRSTKLEDSAMYFCASSVWDTYNEKLFFGSGTQLSVL.